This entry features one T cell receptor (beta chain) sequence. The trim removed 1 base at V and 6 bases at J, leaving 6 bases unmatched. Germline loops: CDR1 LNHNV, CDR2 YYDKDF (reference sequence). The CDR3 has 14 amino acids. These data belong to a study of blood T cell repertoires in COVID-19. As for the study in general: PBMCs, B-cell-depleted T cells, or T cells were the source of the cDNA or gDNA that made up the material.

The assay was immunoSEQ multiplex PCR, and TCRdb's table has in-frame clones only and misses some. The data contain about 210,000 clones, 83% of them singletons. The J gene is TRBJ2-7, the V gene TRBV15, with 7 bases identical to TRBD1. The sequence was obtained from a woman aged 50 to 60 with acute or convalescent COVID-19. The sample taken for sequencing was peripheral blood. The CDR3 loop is CATSRADRAREQYF. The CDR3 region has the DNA TGTGCCACCAGCAGAGCCGACAGGGCTCGCGAGCAGTACTTC.